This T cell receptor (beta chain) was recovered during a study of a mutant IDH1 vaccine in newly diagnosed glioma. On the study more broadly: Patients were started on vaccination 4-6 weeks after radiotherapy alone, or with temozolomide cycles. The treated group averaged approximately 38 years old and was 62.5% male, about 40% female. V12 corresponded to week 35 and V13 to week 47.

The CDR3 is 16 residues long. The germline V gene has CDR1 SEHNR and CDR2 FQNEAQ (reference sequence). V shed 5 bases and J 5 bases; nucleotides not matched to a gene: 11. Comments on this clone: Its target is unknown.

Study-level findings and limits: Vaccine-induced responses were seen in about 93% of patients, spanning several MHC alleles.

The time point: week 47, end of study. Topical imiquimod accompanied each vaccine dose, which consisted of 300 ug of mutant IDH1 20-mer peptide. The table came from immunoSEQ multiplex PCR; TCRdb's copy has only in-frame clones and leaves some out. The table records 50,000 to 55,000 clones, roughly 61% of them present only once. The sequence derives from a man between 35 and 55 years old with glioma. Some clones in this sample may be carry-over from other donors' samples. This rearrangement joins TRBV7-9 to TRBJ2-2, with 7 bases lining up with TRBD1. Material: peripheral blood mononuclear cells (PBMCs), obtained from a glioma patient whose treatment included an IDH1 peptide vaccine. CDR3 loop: CASSLMTGLRTGELFF. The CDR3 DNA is TGTGCCAGCAGCCTCATGACAGGGCTGCGGACCGGGGAGCTGTTTTTT.